These 3 T cell receptor beta chains originate from one sample sequenced in a study of blood T cell repertoires in COVID-19. TCRdb's table, derived via immunoSEQ multiplex PCR, lists solely in-frame clones and lacks some. The sample lists about 190,000 clones; around 85% were seen once. Material: peripheral blood. These receptors all come from a woman aged 45-65 years with acute or convalescent COVID-19.

Only a few counts were recorded for this clone. This chain joins TRBV6-5 and TRBJ2-1, with D possibly matching TRBD1 (6 bases). V was pared by 4 bases and J by 3 bases, with 16 bases between. This CDR3 region has 16 residues. The germline V gene has CDR1 MNHEY and CDR2 SVGAGI. In nucleotides, the CDR3 is TGTGCCAGCAGTTCCCAACTCGACAGGAGCTACAATGAGCAGTTCTTC. Translating it yields CASSSQLDRSYNEQFF.

V usage is TRBV19 and J usage is TRBJ2-1, with TRBD1 identical over 9 bases. The CDR3 loop spans 14 amino acids. J lost 7 bases, V lost 3 bases, and 4 bases had no gene match. Germline CDR1 is LNHDA and CDR2 is SQIVND (reference sequence). The CDR3 nucleotides are TGTGCCAGTAGTATTGGGACAGGGCTAAATGAGCAGTTCTTC. It translates to CASSIGTGLNEQFF.

J is TRBJ2-2 and V is TRBV28, with TRBD2 matching over 13 bases. V gave up 2 bases and J gave up 6 bases; unmatched junction bases: 6. The germline gives CDR1 MDHEN, CDR2 SYDVKM. The CDR3 covers 17 residues. The DNA for the CDR3 is TGTGCCAGCAGTTTAGGGTCGGGACTAGCGGGATCCGGGGAGCTGTTTTTT. It is translated as CASSLGSGLAGSGELFF.